Shown below are 7 T cell receptor beta chains from a single sample sequenced in a study of T cell responses to AZD1222 COVID-19 vaccine. Assay used: immunoSEQ multiplex PCR; TCRdb lists only in-frame clones, some missing. The sample holds tens of thousands of clones; roughly 89% are singletons and the top ten take over 2%. Sequenced here: peripheral blood, sampled on day 0 of AZD1222 vaccination. These receptors were obtained from an adult in good health.

This clone turned up a few times. This chain connects TRBV5-5 to TRBJ2-7, with no clear D. The CDR3 is 13 residues long. Trimming took 0 bases from V and 1 from J, leaving 5 bases between them. Germline V gene sequence: CDR1 SGHKS, CDR2 YYEKEE (reference sequence). CDR3 DNA: TGTGCCAGCAGCTTGGTACTATCCTACGAGCAGTACTTC. Its protein product is CASSLVLSYEQYF.

The sample holds a few counts of this clone. V gene TRBV4-1 combines with J gene TRBJ1-2, with 9 nucleotides matching TRBD1. Looked up from germline, CDR1 is MGHRA and CDR2 is YSYEKL. The V gene end was trimmed by 4 bases and the J gene end by 5 bases; junction bases not matched to a gene: 11. The CDR3 has 16 residues. The CDR3 is CASSPTGTGSVYGYTF. DNA of the CDR3: TGCGCCAGCAGCCCCACCGGGACAGGGAGTGTTTATGGCTACACCTTC.

The chain joins TRBV2 to TRBJ1-2; TRBD1 agrees at 7 bases. In germline, CDR1 is SNHLY, CDR2 FYNNEI. The CDR3 totals 15 residues. Germline trimming cut 5 bases from V and 0 bases from J; bases unmatched to any gene: 6. The DNA for the CDR3 is TGTGCCAGCAGTCCCCAGGGGGGGGCTAACTATGGCTACACCTTC. Residues: CASSPQGGANYGYTF.

The chain couples TRBV2 to TRBJ1-2; tentatively, D is TRBD1 (6 bases). The V gene lost 6 bases and the J gene lost 4 bases, with 15 bases spanning the gap. The CDR3 spans 14 residues. Germline lookup yields CDR1 SNHLY and CDR2 FYNNEI. CDR3 loop: CASSANRASYGYTF. The DNA for the CDR3 is TGTGCCAGCAGCGCCAACAGGGCATCCTATGGCTACACCTTC.

The chain has TRBV28 and TRBJ1-2; possible D gene TRBD1, 6 bases. CDR1 is MDHEN, CDR2 SYDVKM, per germline. V was shortened by 10 bases and J by 6 bases, with 15 bases between the two germline ends. This CDR3 is built from 12 residues. The CDR3 bases are TGTGCCAACCAAGGGGGTGACGATGGCTACACCTTC. It translates to CANQGGDDGYTF.

V gene TRBV6-5 combines with J gene TRBJ2-2; 10 bases match TRBD2. From germline, CDR1 is MNHEY and CDR2 SVGAGI. V was pared by 3 bases and J by 8 bases, with 6 bases of the junction left unmatched. This CDR3 has 15 residues. The CDR3 loop is CASSYSIAGGGELFF. DNA of the CDR3: TGTGCCAGCAGTTATTCAATAGCGGGAGGTGGGGAGCTGTTTTTT.

The V gene is TRBV3-1 (or the pseudogene TRBV3-2), the J gene TRBJ2-5; D unclear. Germline CDR1 is LGHDT and CDR2 is YNNKEL (reference sequence). The CDR3 is 15 amino acids. V was clipped by 1 base and J by 5 bases, with 14 bases between them. The CDR3 loop is CASSQGPTRRETQYF. The CDR3 DNA reads TGTGCCAGCAGCCAAGGACCCACGCGTCGGGAGACCCAGTACTTC.